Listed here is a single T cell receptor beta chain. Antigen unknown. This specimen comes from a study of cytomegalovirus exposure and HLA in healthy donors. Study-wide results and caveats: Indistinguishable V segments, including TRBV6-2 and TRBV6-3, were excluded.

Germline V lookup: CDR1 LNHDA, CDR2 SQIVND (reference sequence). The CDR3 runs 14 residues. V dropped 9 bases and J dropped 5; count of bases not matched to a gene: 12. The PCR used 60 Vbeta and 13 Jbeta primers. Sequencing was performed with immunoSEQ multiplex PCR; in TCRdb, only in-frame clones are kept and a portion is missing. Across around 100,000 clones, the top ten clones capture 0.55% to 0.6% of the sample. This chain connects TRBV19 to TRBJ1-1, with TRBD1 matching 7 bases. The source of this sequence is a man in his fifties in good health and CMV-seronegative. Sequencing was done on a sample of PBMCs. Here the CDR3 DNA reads TGTGCCAGCAGCTCGAACAGGGGAAGGACTGAAGCTTTCTTT. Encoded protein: CASSSNRGRTEAFF.